This TCR beta chain was retrieved from a study of cytomegalovirus exposure and HLA in healthy donors. Study-level points and caveats: Sequencing likely produced, as an artifact, a cluster of highly shared sequence variants.

PCR was performed using 60 Vbeta and 13 Jbeta primers. Libraries were prepared by immunoSEQ multiplex PCR; TCRdb keeps only in-frame clonotypes and omits some of them. The data show under 200,000 clones, around 82% seen once. As to this clone: Its specificity is not known.

The source is a man aged 30 to 45 in good health and CMV-seronegative. Material for sequencing was PBMCs.

This chain's CDR3 is CASSSFMPSGDKSSYEQYF. As DNA, the CDR3 is TGTGCCAGCAGCTCCTTTATGCCTAGCGGGGACAAAAGCTCCTACGAGCAGTACTTC. This sequence joins TRBV21-1 and TRBJ2-5; the table's D call, TRBD2, has no DNA check behind it. The J call may be incorrect, as the DNA end agrees better with TRBJ2-7. TRBV21-1 is a pseudogene. The CDR3 length is 19 residues.